The subject of this entry is one T cell receptor beta chain. This sample was included in a study of blood T cell repertoires in COVID-19. In the source study's methods: Scientists estimated how many nucleated cells there were by amplifying reference gene primers. The repertoire was sequenced with immunoSEQ multiplex PCR; TCRdb's copy has only in-frame clones and lacks some. The V and J calls and clone size come from that table; D and trimming were worked out from the DNA. The sample has about 52,000 clones; less than 90% are singletons. This TCR came from a human donor with active COVID-19. The donor label of this sample is uncertain. The sequenced material came from peripheral blood.

CDR3 DNA: TGTGCCAGCAGCGTAGCGGCTAGCGGGGGGGCCCGGGAGCAGTTCTTC. This codes for CASSVAASGGAREQFF. This chain joins TRBV9 and TRBJ2-1; TRBD2 matches 12 bases. J gave up 10 bases and V 0 bases, and 8 bases lay outside the gene matches. This CDR3 comprises 16 residues. Germline CDR1 SGDLS, CDR2 YYNGEE.